The present entry profiles one T cell receptor (beta chain) with its context. Its antigen is not known. These data come from a study of post-analysis software for immune sequencing data. Study as a whole: Relapsing-remitting, secondary progressive and progressive-relapsing multiple sclerosis were all included among the disease courses.

Germline V gene data show CDR1 as KGHDR and CDR2 as SFDVKD. Between the trimmed V and J ends, which lost 7 bases and 0 bases, there was a span of 10 bases. The CDR3 consists of 14 residues. Overall study results and limits: Controls had significantly higher normalized Chao1 diversity than multiple sclerosis patients. There were roughly 5 TRBV segments more frequent in patients than controls, and TRBV5-6, TRBV5-1 and TRBV20-1 were among them. When the samples were clustered directly with F measure, those that had been prepared in the same batch showed strong co-clustering.

cDNA libraries for TCR beta contained unique molecular identifiers. Input amounts of 1 to 10 million T cells were used. These gave 500,000 or so cDNA molecules, so each molecule approximated one T cell. TCRdb called the PCR reads again in MiXCR, with one record for every CDR3 protein. The sample includes 740,000 or so distinct CDR3 sequences, about 57% of them seen just once. Sequencing was done on a sample of blood. This chain uses TRBV24-1 with TRBJ2-3; D gene unclear. The source of this sequence is a girl aged 5 to 17 with multiple sclerosis. In nucleotides, the CDR3 is TGTGCCACCAGCTCCAGTACTAGCACAGATACGCAGTATTTT. Its protein is CATSSSTSTDTQYF.